The 21 T cell receptor beta chains listed next were all sequenced from one sample in a study of cytomegalovirus exposure and HLA in healthy donors (TCRdb year 2017). The receptor library was made with the immunoSEQ multiplex PCR assay. The multiplex PCR relied on a mix of 60 forward primers for TCR Vbeta segments and 13 reverse primers for TCR Jbeta segments. TCRdb holds this immuneACCESS table with in-frame rearrangements only. Some clones are missing; in checked studies, unresolved V genes explain under half, and the rest has no known cause. The table of this sample itemizes under 200,000 clones. 6.5% of the sample is in the top ten clones. Sequenced input: PBMCs. The receptor set was obtained from a man in his thirties or forties in good health and CMV-seronegative.

The chain recombines TRBV2 with TRBJ1-1; D unresolved. Trimming left V 6 bases short and J 1 base short, with 6 bases between. Germline V gives CDR1 SNHLY, CDR2 FYNNEI. The CDR3 is 12 amino acids. Written as DNA, the CDR3 is TGTGCCAGCAGGGAGGGGAACACTGAAGCTTTCTTT. This encodes CASREGNTEAFF.

The chain uses TRBV7-6 and TRBJ1-1, with D hard to call. The germline V and J ends were trimmed by 1 base and 2 bases, with 17 bases remaining between them. Germline loops: CDR1 SGHVS, CDR2 FNYEAQ. There are 17 residues in the CDR3. The CDR3, as DNA: TGTGCCAGCAGCTTAGGGCGGCCCCCGAGGAGAAACACTGAAGCTTTCTTT. Its translation: CASSLGRPPRRNTEAFF.

This rearrangement joins TRBV6-5 to TRBJ2-5; TRBD1 agrees at 7 bases. The CDR3 sequence is 14 residues long. Germline-derived CDR1 and CDR2 are MNHEY and SVGAGI. V lost 6 bases, J lost 5 bases, and 9 bases stayed unmatched. This CDR3 reads CASRRLLQGETQYF. The CDR3 nucleotides read TGTGCCAGCAGGAGACTTCTACAGGGGGAGACCCAGTACTTC.

The chain combines TRBV7-9 with TRBJ2-2, with 8 positions matching TRBD2. This CDR3 has 17 amino acids. Losses at the gene ends were 6 bases for V and 0 bases for J; bases not matched to a gene: 9. Germline assignment: CDR1 SEHNR and CDR2 FQNEAQ (reference sequence). As DNA, the CDR3 is TGTGCCAGCAGACCGCGAGCGGGGGACTCGAACACCGGGGAGCTGTTTTTT. It translates to CASRPRAGDSNTGELFF.

V usage is TRBV9 and J usage is TRBJ2-1; 16 nucleotides agree with TRBD2. The CDR3 length is 17 residues. The germline CDR1 and CDR2 sequences are SGDLS and YYNGEE. V shed 0 bases and J 13 bases; nucleotides not matched to a gene: 10. The CDR3 loop is CASSVEASGLAGGPQFF. CDR3 nucleotides: TGTGCCAGCAGCGTAGAGGCTTCGGGACTAGCGGGAGGGCCTCAGTTCTTC.

J is TRBJ2-2 and V is TRBV7-3; D is possibly TRBD2 (6 bases). Trimming removed 3 bases from V and 3 bases from J, with 17 bases in between. This CDR3 has 17 amino acids. The germline V gene has CDR1 SGHTA and CDR2 FQGTGA. CDR3 sequence (DNA): TGTGCCAGCAGCTTGTCCCGGGACTTAGTTTACACCGGGGAGCTGTTTTTT. Its protein is CASSLSRDLVYTGELFF.

The chain carries TRBV7-2 and TRBJ2-5, with 7 bases lining up with TRBD1. The CDR3 length is 15 residues. The junction had 5 bases not matched to a gene; V was cut back by 1 base and J by 3 bases. Germline V lookup: CDR1 SGHTA, CDR2 FQGNSA. The CDR3 sequence: CASSLVQGLEETQYF. The DNA of the CDR3 is TGTGCCAGCAGCTTAGTACAGGGGTTAGAAGAGACCCAGTACTTC.

The CDR3 here is CASSLQGAGDNSPLHF. The CDR3 coding sequence is TGTGCCAGCAGCTTACAGGGGGCCGGAGATAATTCACCCCTCCACTTT. This rearrangement joins TRBV7-8 to TRBJ1-6, with TRBD1 matching over 8 bases. The V gene's germline CDR1 is SGHVS and CDR2 FQNEAQ. The CDR3 sequence is 16 residues long. Trimming cost V 2 bases and J 5 bases; bases outside gene matches: 5.

The chain is built from TRBV5-1 and TRBJ2-2; TRBD2 matches at 9 bases. This CDR3 contains 15 residues. Germline assignment: CDR1 SGHRS and CDR2 YFSETQ. V shed 4 bases and J 5 bases; nucleotides not matched to a gene: 6. The CDR3, as DNA: TGCGCCAGCAGCCCTAGCGGGACGGGAACCGGGGAGCTGTTTTTT. It translates to CASSPSGTGTGELFF. Full variable domain (outside the CDR3, taken from reference TRBV5-1 and TRBJ2-2): KAGVTQTPRYLIKTRGQQVTLSCSPISGHRSVSWYQQTPGQGLQFLFEYFSETQRNKGNFPGRFSGRQFSNSRSEMNVSTLELGDSALYLCASSPSGTGTGELFFGEGSRLTVL.

The CDR3 spells CASSPGSQGDQPQHF. In DNA, the CDR3 is TGTGCCAGCTCACCTGGGAGTCAAGGTGATCAGCCCCAGCATTTT. The chain uses TRBV18 and TRBJ1-5; D gene uncertain. CDR3 length: 15 amino acids. CDR1 KGHSH and CDR2 LQKENI come from the germline V gene. The V gene lost 3 bases and the J gene lost 5 bases, with 14 bases spanning the gap.

The chain couples TRBV19 to TRBJ2-2; TRBD2 matches 13 bases. The V and J ends lost 5 bases and 6 bases, in that order; junction bases with no gene match: 12. The CDR3 extends over 18 amino acids. The V gene's germline CDR1 is LNHDA and CDR2 SQIVND (reference sequence). The CDR3 sequence: CASSPSPGTSGKAGELFF. The CDR3 bases are TGTGCCAGTAGTCCGAGCCCCGGGACTAGCGGGAAGGCCGGGGAGCTGTTTTTT.

The rearrangement uses TRBV19 and TRBJ1-3, with D tentatively TRBD1 (6 bases). V lost 4 bases to trimming and J lost 3 bases, with 7 bases between them. CDR1 LNHDA and CDR2 SQIVND come from the germline V gene (reference sequence). This CDR3 is 13 amino acids long. The CDR3 loop reads CASSNRDGNTIYF. The CDR3 coding sequence is TGTGCCAGTAGTAACAGGGATGGAAACACCATATATTTT.

The chain carries TRBV4-1 and TRBJ2-5; D gene ambiguous. With the DNA end fitting TRBJ2-7 better, the J assignment may be wrong. Per germline, CDR1 MGHRA and CDR2 YSYEKL. This CDR3 region has 13 residues. CDR3 bases: TGCGCCAGCAGCCCGCACTCGGTGTACGAGCAGTACTTC. This encodes CASSPHSVYEQYF.

The CDR3 DNA reads as TGTGCCAGCAGTGAATTTGAGGGGGGCACAGATACGCAGTATTTT. It translates to CASSEFEGGTDTQYF. This chain joins TRBV25-1 and TRBJ2-3, with TRBD1 as a possible D gene (6 bases). The CDR3 has 15 residues. Germline CDR1 MGHDK, CDR2 SYGVNS. V lost 1 base, J lost 1 base, and 9 bases lay in between.

This sequence joins TRBV10-1 and TRBJ2-5; TRBD2 agrees at 10 bases. V lost 4 bases to trimming and J lost 4 bases; unmatched junction nucleotides: 0. The CDR3 has 13 amino acids. Looked up from germline, CDR1 is WNHNN and CDR2 is SYGVQD (reference sequence). CDR3 protein: CASSGLAGETQYF. CDR3 coding DNA: TGCGCCAGCAGTGGACTAGCGGGAGAGACCCAGTACTTC.

This rearrangement joins TRBV27 to TRBJ2-7, with TRBD1 identical over 9 bases. The CDR3 loop spans 14 amino acids. V was pared by 6 bases and J by 3 bases, with 6 bases of the junction left unmatched. Germline V CDR1 and CDR2: MNHEY, SMNVEV (reference sequence). The CDR3 region has the DNA TGTGCCAGCAGGTATGGACAGGGGATCTACGAGCAGTACTTC. This codes for CASRYGQGIYEQYF.

The chain uses TRBV12-5 and TRBJ1-6; 7 bases map to TRBD1. Trimming cost V 5 bases and J 6 bases; bases outside gene matches: 10. The CDR3 extends over 16 amino acids. CDR1 and CDR2 from the germline V gene are LGHNT and FRNRAP. Written as DNA, the CDR3 is TGTGCTAGTGGTCGAACTCTCGGGACAGTTAATTCACCCCTCCACTTT. This codes for CASGRTLGTVNSPLHF.

The chain carries TRBV7-9 and TRBJ2-7, with D perhaps matching TRBD1 (6 bases). This CDR3 has 12 residues. Germline V gene lookup returns CDR1 SEHNR and CDR2 FQNEAQ (reference sequence). V lost 7 bases and J 3 bases, leaving 10 bases between the germline ends. The CDR3 sequence is CASTSDSYEQYF. DNA for the CDR3: TGTGCCAGCACCTCGGACAGCTACGAGCAGTACTTC.

CDR3 bases: TGTGCCAGTCTCCAAGGTAGCGGGTCTTACAATGAGCAGTTCTTC. Its translation is CASLQGSGSYNEQFF. The chain uses TRBV7-9 and TRBJ2-1; 7 nucleotides align to TRBD2. The CDR3 runs to 15 residues. Trimming at V came to 9 bases and at J to 4 bases, leaving 12 bases not matched to a gene. The germline V gene has CDR1 SEHNR and CDR2 FQNEAQ (reference sequence).

J is TRBJ2-5 and V is TRBV2, with 8 bases lining up with TRBD1. This CDR3 spans 15 amino acids. The germline V gene encodes CDR1 SNHLY and CDR2 FYNNEI. Losses at the gene ends were 6 bases for V and 0 bases for J; bases not matched to a gene: 6. The CDR3: CASRRDRWYQETQYF. The CDR3 DNA reads as TGTGCCAGCAGACGGGACAGGTGGTACCAAGAGACCCAGTACTTC.

The chain has TRBV29-1 and TRBJ2-5; no definite D call. The CDR3 extends over 12 amino acids. V lost 6 bases and J 5 bases, leaving 13 bases between the germline ends. Germline V gene data show CDR1 as SQVTM and CDR2 as ANQGSEA. CDR3 sequence reads: CSVASNVETQYF. The CDR3 coding sequence is TGCAGCGTCGCTTCTAACGTGGAGACCCAGTACTTC.